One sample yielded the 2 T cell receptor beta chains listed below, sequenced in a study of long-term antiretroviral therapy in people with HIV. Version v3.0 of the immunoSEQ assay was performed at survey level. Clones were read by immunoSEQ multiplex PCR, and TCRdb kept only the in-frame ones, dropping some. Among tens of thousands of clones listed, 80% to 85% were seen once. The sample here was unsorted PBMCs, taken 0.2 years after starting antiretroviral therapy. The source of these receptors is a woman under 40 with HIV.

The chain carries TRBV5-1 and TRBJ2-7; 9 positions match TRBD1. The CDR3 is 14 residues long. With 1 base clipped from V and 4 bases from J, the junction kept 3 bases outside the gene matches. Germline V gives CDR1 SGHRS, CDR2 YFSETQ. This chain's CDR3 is CASSLNGQGYEQYV. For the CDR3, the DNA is TGCGCCAGCAGCTTGAATGGACAGGGGTACGAGCAGTACGTC.

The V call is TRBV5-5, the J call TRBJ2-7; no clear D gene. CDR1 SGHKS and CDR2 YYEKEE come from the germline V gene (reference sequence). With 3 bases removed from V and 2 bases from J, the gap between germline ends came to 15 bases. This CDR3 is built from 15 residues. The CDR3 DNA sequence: TGTGCCAGCAGCTATAGGATCCCGAGGCCCTACGAGCAGTACGTC. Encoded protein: CASSYRIPRPYEQYV.